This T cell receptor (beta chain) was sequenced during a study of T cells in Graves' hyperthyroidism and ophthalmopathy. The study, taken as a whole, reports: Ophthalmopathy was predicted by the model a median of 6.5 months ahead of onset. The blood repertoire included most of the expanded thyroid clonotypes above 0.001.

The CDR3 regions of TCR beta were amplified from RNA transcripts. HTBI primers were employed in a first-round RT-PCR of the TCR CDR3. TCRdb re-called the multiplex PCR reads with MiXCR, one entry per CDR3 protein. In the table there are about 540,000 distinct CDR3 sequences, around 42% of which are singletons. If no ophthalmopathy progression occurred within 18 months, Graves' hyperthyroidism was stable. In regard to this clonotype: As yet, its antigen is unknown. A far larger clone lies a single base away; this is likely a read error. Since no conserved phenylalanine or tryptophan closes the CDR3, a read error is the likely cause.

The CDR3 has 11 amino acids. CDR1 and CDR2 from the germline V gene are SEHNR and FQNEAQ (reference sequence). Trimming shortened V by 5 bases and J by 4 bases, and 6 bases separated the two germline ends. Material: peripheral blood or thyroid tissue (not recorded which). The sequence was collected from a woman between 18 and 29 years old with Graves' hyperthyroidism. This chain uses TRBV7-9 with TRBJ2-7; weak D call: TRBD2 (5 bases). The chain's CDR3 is CASSRGYEQYL. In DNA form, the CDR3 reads TGTGCCAGCAGCCGAGGGTACGAGCAGTACCTC.